This record looks at one TCR beta chain sequence and its context. Its antigen specificity is not known. Base qualities are not recorded, but no much larger clone differs from it by a single base. The CDR3 spans 16 residues, from the cysteine through the phenylalanine. Just CDR3 DNA is preserved here, 48 bases in frame from base 1. CDR1 and CDR2 (PRHDT, FYEKMQ) derive from the germline V gene (reference sequence). For this chain, trimming is 5 bases at the V end and 3 bases at the J end, and the number of junction bases without a gene match is 9. The data derive from a study of shared clonotypes between healthy human individuals (dated by TCRdb to 2020 to 2022). Concerning the study at large: The cohort comprised a couple of women and three men aged 18 to 49 years. For each donor, CD4 naive and CD4 memory were each given three plates, CD8 naive was given two plates, and CD8 memory was given one plate. To estimate repertoire size and how much clonotype sharing occurs between individuals, the study deeply sequenced the blood TCR repertoires of 5 or 6 healthy adults. Different laboratories and diverse techniques were used to prepare libraries and sequence TCR repertoires, to increase sequencing depth and limit assay-specific biases. Between about 0.9 and 8.9 billion PBMCs per donor were obtained by leukapheresis.

Healthy HIV-negative adults with no recently reported acute infections or vaccinations were included as donors. Only Caucasian adults living in Nashville, Tennessee, USA were represented among the donors. CD8 memory samples were composed of magnetically selected CD45RO+ cells combined with CCR7-negative CD45RA+ effector memory (TemRA) cells. After blood collection by leukapheresis, PBMCs were isolated using Ficoll-Histopaque density gradient centrifugation and then cryopreserved in the vapor phase of liquid nitrogen. Purity and quantity of every magnetically sorted T cell population were checked by analytical flow cytometry. Genomic DNA was isolated from every sorted fraction and measured by UV absorbance on a Nanodrop 2000c. Using the deep immunoSEQ assay, TCR CDR3 regions were amplified from genomic DNA by multiplex PCR. Genomic DNA extracted from each cell subset was distributed evenly over all wells of several immunoSEQ 96-well plates, and each plate served as one replicate. For sorted subsets, approximately 190 ng of genomic DNA, equivalent to some 33,000 T cell genomes, went into each replicate PCR. Purified libraries were measured with a Qubit 3.0 fluorometer, size-checked on a Bioanalyzer 2100, and measured again with the KAPA Library Quantification kit. Every immunoSEQ 96-well plate was sequenced on a dedicated single-read 150-cycle Illumina NextSeq 550 flow cell. As for the original processing: Because only junctional sequences without quality scores were contained in the immunoSEQ output, filtering matching that applied to full-length reads could not be performed. To assign V/J genes and CDR3, sequences were annotated against IMGT germline references using PyIR, a Python wrapper for IgBLAST v1.9. Reads were filtered out if the reads had weak V/J assignments (E-value above 1e-6), no CDR3, stop codons, out-of-frame junctions, or ambiguous translated residues. V3J clonotypes were defined by identical inferred V gene, J gene, and CDR3 amino acid sequence. Percentage overlap between repertoires was calculated by dividing the number of shared unique clonotypes by the size of the smaller repertoire. RTK rarefaction, the Chao1 estimator, and Recon v2.1 estimates of unobserved clonotypes were used to assess repertoire richness. OLGA was used to compute generation probabilities for all TCRbeta clonotypes that the gDNA method yielded from a handful of donors. Entries here come from immuneACCESS through TCRdb and include only in-frame sequences with V and J called. Some clones fail to appear in such tables; in the studies checked, an unresolved V gene covers under half of the shortfall, and the cause of the remainder is unknown. V, J and clone size derive from that table, while D and trimming were established from the DNA sequence. This sample lists more than 550,000 clones; roughly 87% were detected once. The ten largest clones capture about a third of the sample.

Results the study describes overall, beyond this receptor: Around 5.4% of naive CD4, roughly 3.5% of naive CD8, about 2.1% of memory CD4, and about 0.4% of memory CD8 clonotypes were shared across a few donors. Compared with non-shared clonotypes, the clonotypes found in all four sorted-subset donors had higher generation probabilities. Rarefaction of sorted-subset datasets indicated incomplete sequencing despite the large sequencing depth. Based on pairwise subsampling, the degree of clonotype sharing among donors was expected to be affected by sequencing depth. Larger estimated clonotype richness was generally found for naive subsets than for memory subsets. Sampling was restricted to blood, and TCR repertoires in tissues likely differ from the TCR repertoires found in blood. The small number of donors limited the genetic and exposure-history diversity represented.

Material for sequencing was memory CD8+ T cells from PBMCs. What this sample's cell subset or site label stands for: CD45RO+ cells pooled with CCR7-negative TemRA cells. The chain employs TRBV13 and TRBJ1-2, and TRBD1 aligns with 10 junction nucleotides. This clonotype was obtained from a man between 18 and 29 years old in good health. Some clones in this sample may be carry-over from other donors' samples. The DNA sequence is as follows: TGTGCCAGCAGCCTTGGGCGGGACAGGGGCTACTATGGCTACACCTTC. Translated, this is CASSLGRDRGYYGYTF.